Listed below are T cell receptor beta chains from one sample, sequenced in a study of T cells in Graves' hyperthyroidism and ophthalmopathy. MiXCR, run by TCRdb on the multiplex PCR reads, gives a single entry per CDR3 protein. This table holds roughly 740,000 distinct CDR3 sequences, 15% to 20% found once. Specimen: blood. The receptors here all came from a young man with Graves' hyperthyroidism. CDR3s include the opening cysteine and the closing phenylalanine or tryptophan. Fields, in order: V gene, D gene, J gene, CDR3 protein. A D gene is named only where the DNA matches it firmly.

>TRBV11-3|TRBD2|TRBJ2-2
CASSLMTSGRNTGELFF
>TRBV7-3|TRBD1|TRBJ2-5
CASSRDRESETQYF
>TRBV20-1|TRBD2|TRBJ2-1
CSGSGRATYEQFF
>TRBV12-3/TRBV12-4|TRBD1|TRBJ1-5
CASSTTGGHNQPQHF
>TRBV3-1|-|TRBJ1-3
CASSPSSGSGNTIYF
>TRBV30|TRBD1|TRBJ2-7
CAWRRTGVVYEQYF
>TRBV4-1|-|TRBJ2-7
CASSQDLGPYEQYF
>TRBV7-8|-|TRBJ2-1
CASSTPGAVGEQFF
>TRBV7-9|-|TRBJ2-1
CASSSSVVSSYNEQFF
>TRBV7-2|TRBD2|TRBJ2-1
CASSTSGLAVAGNEQFF
>TRBV12-3/TRBV12-4|TRBD2|TRBJ2-5
CASSSPGGLQETQYF
>TRBV5-1|-|TRBJ2-7
CASSMIRGAIYEQYF
>TRBV6-1|-|TRBJ1-1
CASRPGAAGNPEAFF
>TRBV28|-|TRBJ1-5
CASSFPPGDQPQHF
>TRBV27|-|TRBJ2-7
CASTALGGRTYEQYF